This T cell receptor beta chain was identified during a study of beta chain features in type 1 diabetes. Whole-study context: All samples together contributed 85 million to 120 million sorted cells for examination. General study results and limits: The study found moderately but significantly shorter TCRB CDR3s in all four CD4+ subsets of Type 1 diabetes patients. Overrepresentation of cells with high TCR expression could result from cDNA sequencing.

V lost 4 bases and J lost 4, with 13 bases in between. In germline, CDR1 is GTSNPN, CDR2 SVGIG (reference sequence). This CDR3 region has 14 residues. cDNA synthesis used the whole RNA isolate, giving expressed TCRB sequences. Sequencing used immunoSEQ multiplex PCR; TCRdb keeps in-frame clones, though not all of them. The sample consists of some 290,000 clones, over 11% of them appearing once. CD4+ naive, central memory, regulatory and stem cell-like memory cells were sorted via CD45RO/CCR7/CD25/CD127/CD95/CD27. This clone was counted a few times. As yet, its antigen is unknown. The clonotype originates from a young man with type 1 diabetes. The chain employs TRBV30 and TRBJ2-2; no definite D call. The source material was naive CD4+ T cells from blood. In nucleotides, the CDR3 is TGTGCCTGGACTCGGAGTTGGAGCACCGGGGAGCTGTTTTTT. Encoded protein: CAWTRSWSTGELFF.